The T cell receptor (beta chain) described here comes from a study of T cells after yellow fever vaccination. On the study more broadly: Fractions of limited cellularity were prepared by means of SMART-Seq v4 Ultra Low Input.

Trimming removed 1 base from V and 8 bases from J, with 15 bases in between. The CDR3 loop spans 16 amino acids. The germline gives CDR1 SGHTA, CDR2 FQGNSA. TCRdb re-derived calls from the 5' RACE reads in MiXCR, one entry per CDR3 protein. The sample yields around 500,000 distinct CDR3 sequences, 20% to 25% seen once. This sequence originates from a man between 18 and 35 years old who received the YFV17D yellow fever vaccine. This chain uses TRBV7-2 with TRBJ1-6, with D unresolved. Material: PBMCs, obtained more than 20 days after the first yellow fever vaccination. The chain's CDR3 is CASSLGGGWLDSPLHF. The CDR3 region has the DNA TGTGCCAGCAGCTTAGGAGGCGGGTGGTTGGATTCACCCCTCCACTTT.